This entry lists 19 T cell receptor beta chains sequenced from one sample in a study of early T cells in non-severe SARS-CoV-2 infection. TCRdb re-analysed the 5' RACE reads in MiXCR, keeping a single row per CDR3 protein. The data show approximately 69,000 distinct CDR3 sequences, with roughly 10% seen just once and about 5.6% held by the top ten. Source material: whole blood. All receptors derive from an adult who was a healthcare worker with PCR-confirmed SARS-CoV-2 infection or an uninfected control (not recorded which).

This clonotype occurred a few times. J is TRBJ2-5 and V is TRBV20-1; 8 bases match TRBD1. Germline loops: CDR1 DFQATT, CDR2 SNEGSKA (reference sequence). With V trimmed by 2 bases and J by 5 bases, 7 bases remained unmatched. The CDR3 spans 14 residues. For the CDR3, the DNA is TGCAGTGCTAGAAGCTACAGGGGGGACGAGACCCAGTACTTC. Protein: CSARSYRGDETQYF.

This clonotype was counted many times. This rearrangement joins TRBV7-2 to TRBJ2-3; D ambiguous. The CDR3 runs 15 residues. Germline CDR1 SGHTA, CDR2 FQGNSA. The V end lost 0 bases, the J end lost 1 base, and 8 bases lay between the germline ends. The CDR3 coding sequence is TGTGCCAGCAGCTTAGCTCTCGTGGGCACAGATACGCAGTATTTT. Protein product: CASSLALVGTDTQYF.

This clonotype appeared a few times. The CDR3 spells CASSLTAGGGSPLHF. CDR3 nucleotides: TGCGCCAGCAGCTTGACGGCAGGGGGCGGATCACCCCTCCACTTT. V usage is TRBV5-1 and J usage is TRBJ1-6; the match to TRBD1 covers 8 bases. This CDR3 is 15 amino acids long. J lost 10 bases, V lost 1 base, and 7 bases had no gene match. CDR1 and CDR2 from the germline V gene are SGHRS and YFSETQ.

In its sample, this clonotype is medium-sized. The genes are TRBV7-9 and TRBJ2-7, with D tentatively TRBD1 (6 bases). V lost 6 bases and J 2 bases, leaving 11 bases between the germline ends. Germline V gene sequence: CDR1 SEHNR, CDR2 FQNEAQ (reference sequence). This CDR3 region has 13 residues. The CDR3 loop reads CASRDSLTYEQYF. The CDR3 DNA sequence: TGTGCCAGCAGGGACAGCCTGACCTACGAGCAGTACTTC. Filled out from reference TRBV7-9 and TRBJ2-7, the complete variable domain reads DTGVSQNPRHKITKRGQNVTFRCDPISEHNRLYWYRQTLGQGPEFLTYFQNEAQLEKSRLLSDRFSAERPKGSFSTLEIQRTEQGDSAMYLCASRDSLTYEQYFGPGTRLTVT.

Ten or more counts support this clonotype. J is TRBJ2-7 and V is TRBV7-2; 14 nucleotides agree with TRBD2. Germline lookup yields CDR1 SGHTA and CDR2 FQGNSA. J gave up 5 bases and V 0 bases, and 3 bases lay outside the gene matches. CDR3 length equals 16 residues. The CDR3 reads CASSLAGTSGRDEQYF. DNA of the CDR3: TGTGCCAGCAGCTTAGCAGGGACTAGCGGGAGAGACGAGCAGTACTTC.

This clonotype was seen a few times. This chain connects TRBV20-1 to TRBJ2-2, with 10 bases fitting TRBD2. CDR1 is DFQATT, CDR2 SNEGSKA, per germline (reference sequence). The length of the CDR3 is 16 residues. Losses at the gene ends were 2 bases for V and 2 bases for J; bases not matched to a gene: 5. The DNA for the CDR3 is TGCAGTGCTAGACCTGGACTAGCGGCAAACACCGGGGAGCTGTTTTTT. Translating it yields CSARPGLAANTGELFF.

Details on this clonotype: A much bigger clone sits one base away, suggesting this may be a read error. The rearrangement links TRBV20-1 to TRBJ2-3; the D is unclear. CDR1 DFQATT and CDR2 SNEGSKA come from the germline V gene (reference sequence). V dropped 0 bases and J dropped 6 bases, with 7 bases sitting between them. The CDR3 runs 12 residues. Written as DNA, the CDR3 is TGCAGTGCTAGAGACGATATGGATACGCAGTATTTT. Residues: CSARDDMDTQYF.

This clonotype has a handful of counts. The CDR3 is CASSETRQETQYF. CDR3 nucleotide sequence: TGTGCCAGCAGTGAAACCAGGCAAGAGACCCAGTACTTC. V usage is TRBV2 and J usage is TRBJ2-5, with D hard to call. V shed 2 bases and J shed 2 bases, with 6 bases lying between them. The CDR3 loop spans 13 amino acids. CDR1 and CDR2 from the germline V gene are SNHLY and FYNNEI.

This clonotype was observed at least ten times. The chain uses TRBV6-6 and TRBJ2-1, with 11 bases that match TRBD2. Germline CDR1 MNHNY, CDR2 SVGAGI (reference sequence). With 4 bases clipped from V and 7 bases from J, the junction kept 9 bases outside the gene matches. This CDR3 region has 16 residues. CDR3 loop: CASSSIAGGPINEQFF. CDR3 in DNA: TGTGCCAGCAGTTCGATAGCGGGAGGGCCCATAAATGAGCAGTTCTTC.

The sample holds many counts of this clonotype. The chain recombines TRBV10-1 with TRBJ2-2, with 8 bases that match TRBD2. The germline V gene encodes CDR1 WNHNN and CDR2 SYGVQD (reference sequence). With 7 bases clipped from V and 1 base from J, the junction kept 5 bases outside the gene matches. CDR3 size: 15 residues. The CDR3 coding sequence is TGCGCCAGCACAGGTAGCGGGATGAACACCGGGGAGCTGTTTTTT. This gives the protein CASTGSGMNTGELFF.

Only a few counts were recorded for this clonotype. This sequence joins TRBV2 and TRBJ2-1; TRBD2 matches 10 bases. The V gene end was trimmed by 11 bases and the J gene end by 7 bases; junction bases not matched to a gene: 17. This CDR3 is built from 16 residues. CDR1 is SNHLY and CDR2 is FYNNEI in the germline V gene. The DNA of the CDR3 is TGTGCCTGCTACTTTGGAAGCGGGAGGGCCGGAAATGAGCAGTTCTTC. Translating gives CACYFGSGRAGNEQFF.

This clonotype was seen at least ten times. This chain uses TRBV6-1 with TRBJ1-1; D unresolved. V lost 6 bases and J 2 bases, leaving 13 bases between the germline ends. The CDR3 has 14 residues. CDR1 MNHNS and CDR2 SASEGT come from the germline V gene. CDR3 bases: TGTGCCAGCAGCCCGAGCCGGTTCAACACTGAAGCTTTCTTT. It encodes CASSPSRFNTEAFF.

This clonotype was seen at least ten times. The chain recombines TRBV2 with TRBJ2-3, with D uncertain. CDR1 and CDR2 (germline): SNHLY, FYNNEI. Trimming shortened V by 8 bases and J by 2 bases, and 5 bases separated the two germline ends. The length of the CDR3 is 11 residues. CDR3 protein: CASLYTDTQYF. The CDR3 DNA reads TGTGCCAGCCTATACACAGATACGCAGTATTTT.

V and J are TRBV20-1 and TRBJ1-3; 8 bases agree with TRBD1. The CDR3 covers 13 residues. The junction had 4 bases not matched to a gene; V was cut back by 1 base and J by 8 bases. The germline V gene encodes CDR1 DFQATT and CDR2 SNEGSKA (reference sequence). DNA of the CDR3: TGCAGTGCTAGAGGACAGGGGACGGACACCATATATTTT. Its translation: CSARGQGTDTIYF.

This chain uses TRBV20-1 with TRBJ2-7; no definite D call. The CDR3 is made up of 11 amino acids. Germline V CDR1 and CDR2: DFQATT, SNEGSKA (reference sequence). Trimming took 0 bases from V and 3 from J, leaving 3 bases between them. In nucleotides, the CDR3 is TGCAGTGCTAGAGAGGGCTACGAGCAGTACTTC. Its protein is CSAREGYEQYF.

The count of this clonotype is one. One end of the junction does not line up with germline, which may come from a read error. This chain connects TRBV11-2 to TRBJ2-3; maybe TRBD1 (6 bases). This CDR3 spans 14 amino acids. CDR1 is SGHAT and CDR2 is FQNNGV in the germline V gene. CDR3 amino acids: CASRLDRLTDTQYF. CDR3 nucleotides: TGTGCCAGCAGGTTAGACAGGCTTACAGATACGCAGTATTTT.

This clonotype came up many times. The gene calls are TRBV10-2 and TRBJ1-4; 9 nucleotides align to TRBD1. The ends lost 5 bases at V and 8 bases at J; junction bases unmatched: 6. Germline CDR1 reads WSHSY; CDR2 reads SAAADI. CDR3 length equals 14 residues. The CDR3 DNA reads as TGCGCCAGCAGTTCACAGGGGGCGGAAGAAAAACTGTTTTTT. Translation: CASSSQGAEEKLFF.

This clonotype showed up many times. The chain uses TRBV7-2 and TRBJ2-1, with unresolved D. There are 15 residues in the CDR3. Germline CDR1 is SGHTA and CDR2 is FQGNSA. The V and J ends lost 5 bases and 5 bases respectively, with 16 bases between them. Here the CDR3 DNA reads TGTGCCAGCAGCCCCGGGCTACTAATCCACAATGAGCAGTTCTTC. This sequence encodes CASSPGLLIHNEQFF.

The J gene is TRBJ1-5, the V gene TRBV4-1; 7 positions match TRBD1. With 8 bases clipped from V and 0 bases from J, the junction kept 1 base outside the gene matches. CDR3 length equals 13 residues. Germline CDR1 and CDR2: MGHRA and YSYEKL. CDR3 region: CASQGDSNQPQHF. The CDR3 DNA follows: TGCGCCAGCCAGGGGGATAGCAATCAGCCCCAGCATTTT.